This TCR beta chain was documented in a study of blood T cell repertoires in COVID-19. Germline V gene sequence: CDR1 MGHDK, CDR2 SYGVNS. Trimming left V 1 base short and J 4 bases short, with 4 bases between. There are 12 residues in the CDR3. Profiling relied on immunoSEQ multiplex PCR, and the TCRdb table lists in-frame clones only, not all of them. The sample has about 91,000 clones, approximately 77% seen once; the top ten hold about 10%. The TCR was taken from a woman of 80 years or more with acute or convalescent COVID-19. Sequencing was done on a sample of peripheral blood. The chain is built from TRBV25-1 and TRBJ1-2, with unresolved D. The CDR3 protein is CASSESFYGYTF. The CDR3 bases are TGTGCCAGCAGTGAATCCTTCTATGGCTACACCTTC.